The 19 T cell receptor beta chains listed next were all sequenced from one sample in a study of blood T cell repertoires in COVID-19. The repertoire was sequenced with immunoSEQ multiplex PCR; TCRdb's copy has only in-frame clones and lacks some. The sample shows around 300,000 clones, roughly 90% of them seen only once. The specimen was peripheral blood. The source is a woman aged 40 to 55 with COVID-19, enrolled during active disease.

The chain recombines TRBV7-9 with TRBJ1-6; 9 bases agree with TRBD1. V lost 6 bases and J lost 7; bases outside the gene matches: 13. CDR3 length equals 17 residues. Looked up from germline, CDR1 is SEHNR and CDR2 is FQNEAQ (reference sequence). CDR3 DNA: TGTGCCAGCAGACAGGACAGGGGCGGAGGAGGGAATTCACCCCTCCACTTT. Residues: CASRQDRGGGGNSPLHF.

This clone was seen just once. Germline is not matched at one junction end, which may reflect a read error. The chain combines TRBV6-4 with TRBJ1-3; 9 nucleotides match TRBD1. Germline V gene data show CDR1 as MRHNA and CDR2 as SNTAGT. CDR3 length: 9 amino acids. Written as DNA, the CDR3 is TGTGCCAGCGTCCCGGACAGGGGTTTT. Translated: CASVPDRGF.

The chain has TRBV9 and TRBJ2-7; a possible D gene is TRBD2 (7 bases). CDR1 and CDR2 (germline): SGDLS, YYNGEE. The CDR3 spans 15 residues. The V gene lost 6 bases and the J gene lost 2 bases, with 18 bases spanning the gap. The CDR3 loop is CASTRGEGDTYEQYF. The CDR3 region has the DNA TGTGCCAGCACCCGGGGGGAGGGGGACACCTACGAGCAGTACTTC. The full variable domain, in which reference TRBV9 and TRBJ2-7 provide the parts outside the CDR3, is DSGVTQTPKHLITATGQRVTLRCSPRSGDLSVYWYQQSLDQGLQFLIQYYNGEERAKGNILERFSAQQFPDLHSELNLSSLELGDSALYFCASTRGEGDTYEQYFGPGTRLTVT.

This clone occurred once. V and J are TRBV3-1 (or the pseudogene TRBV3-2) and TRBJ2-7; a possible D gene is TRBD2 (6 bases). Per the germline V gene, CDR1 is LGHDT and CDR2 is YNNKEL (reference sequence). Trimming took off 3 bases at V and 9 bases at J, with 21 bases between the two ends. The CDR3 is 15 residues long. The CDR3 DNA sequence: TGTGCCAGCAGCCAGAAGGGTTTAGCCTCGGGGGTGCAGTACTTC. Translated, it gives CASSQKGLASGVQYF.

This rearrangement joins TRBV30 to TRBJ1-5; no clear D. CDR3 length: 16 residues. With 2 bases removed from V and 4 bases from J, the gap between germline ends came to 18 bases. Looked up from germline, CDR1 is GTSNPN and CDR2 is SVGIG (reference sequence). CDR3 in amino acids: CAWSRSPQLGNQPQHF. CDR3 DNA: TGTGCCTGGAGTAGGAGCCCCCAGCTCGGTAATCAGCCCCAGCATTTT.

This rearrangement joins TRBV4-3 to TRBJ1-6, with D unresolved. Germline loops: CDR1 LGHNA, CDR2 YSLEER. The CDR3 extends over 16 amino acids. Trimming shortened V by 0 bases and J by 7 bases, and 13 bases separated the two germline ends. CDR3 amino acids: CASSQDAGRSNSPLHF. The CDR3 DNA follows: TGCGCCAGCAGCCAAGATGCTGGCAGATCGAATTCACCCCTCCACTTT.

This chain joins TRBV12-5 and TRBJ1-2, with 11 bases lining up with TRBD1. CDR3 length: 16 residues. CDR1 and CDR2 (germline): LGHNT, FRNRAP. The trim removed 3 bases at V and 6 bases at J, leaving 9 bases unmatched. The CDR3 reads CASGFDPDRGRHGYTF. The CDR3 DNA follows: TGTGCTAGTGGTTTCGACCCGGACAGGGGGCGTCATGGCTACACCTTC.

The chain employs TRBV28 and TRBJ2-7, with 9 bases that match TRBD1. Germline V CDR1 and CDR2: MDHEN, SYDVKM. The V gene end was trimmed by 6 bases and the J gene end by 2 bases; junction bases not matched to a gene: 8. CDR3 length equals 15 residues. CDR3: CASRGGQGIAYEQYF. The DNA for the CDR3 is TGTGCCAGCAGGGGGGGACAGGGCATTGCCTACGAGCAGTACTTC.

The V call is TRBV4-1, the J call TRBJ2-2; 7 nucleotides match TRBD2. The CDR3 runs to 16 residues. Germline CDR1 is MGHRA and CDR2 is YSYEKL. Trimming took 0 bases from V and 4 from J; bases not matched to a gene: 5. The CDR3 sequence is CASSQDNRGVTGELFF. The CDR3, as DNA: TGCGCCAGCAGCCAAGATAACCGGGGGGTCACCGGGGAGCTGTTTTTT.

V usage is TRBV7-2 and J usage is TRBJ2-1; D might be TRBD2 (7 bases). Trimming removed 1 base at V and 6 bases at J, with 10 bases between. The CDR3 sequence is 14 residues long. Per the germline V gene, CDR1 is SGHTA and CDR2 is FQGNSA. The CDR3 spells CASSLGGGANEQFF. The CDR3 DNA reads TGTGCCAGCAGCTTAGGAGGGGGGGCCAATGAGCAGTTCTTC.

The rearrangement links TRBV9 to TRBJ2-1; no clear D. The V gene's germline CDR1 is SGDLS and CDR2 YYNGEE. V lost 3 bases and J 2 bases, leaving 6 bases between the germline ends. This CDR3 region has 13 residues. CDR3 protein: CASSAFPYNEQFF. The CDR3 DNA follows: TGTGCCAGCAGCGCCTTCCCCTACAATGAGCAGTTCTTC. Combining the CDR3 with reference TRBV9 and TRBJ2-1 gives the whole variable domain DSGVTQTPKHLITATGQRVTLRCSPRSGDLSVYWYQQSLDQGLQFLIQYYNGEERAKGNILERFSAQQFPDLHSELNLSSLELGDSALYFCASSAFPYNEQFFGPGTRLTVL.

V is TRBV3-1 (or the pseudogene TRBV3-2) and J is TRBJ2-1, with 8 bases fitting TRBD2. Germline V gives CDR1 LGHDT, CDR2 YNNKEL (reference sequence). The CDR3 totals 14 residues. Trimming cost V 4 bases and J 9 bases; bases outside gene matches: 8. CDR3 coding DNA: TGTGCCAGCAGCCCACCGGGACTAGGTGGTGAGCAGTTCTTC. This codes for CASSPPGLGGEQFF.

The V and J genes are TRBV28 and TRBJ1-3, with D possibly TRBD1 on 6 matching bases. CDR1 MDHEN and CDR2 SYDVKM come from the germline V gene. V was pared by 5 bases and J by 4 bases, with 15 bases between. The CDR3 extends over 15 amino acids. DNA of the CDR3: TGTGCCAGCAGTCGTACCTCAGGGGCCGGAAACACCATATATTTT. Translated: CASSRTSGAGNTIYF.

There are a few counts of this clone. This chain uses TRBV28 with TRBJ1-5, with TRBD1 identical over 7 bases. Unmatched junction bases numbered 4, after V lost 5 bases and J lost 3 bases. This CDR3 has 14 amino acids. Germline V gene data show CDR1 as MDHEN and CDR2 as SYDVKM. CDR3 bases: TGTGCCAGCAGTCTGACAGGGTCCAATCAGCCCCAGCATTTT. Amino acid sequence: CASSLTGSNQPQHF.

This chain connects TRBV5-6 to TRBJ2-3; no clear D. Germline V gene lookup returns CDR1 SGHDT and CDR2 YYEEEE. Trimming left V 0 bases short and J 4 bases short, with 9 bases between. This CDR3 has 14 residues. Here the CDR3 reads CASSLGSGPDTQYF. The CDR3, as DNA: TGTGCCAGCAGCTTGGGCTCCGGTCCAGATACGCAGTATTTT.

The rearrangement uses TRBV30 and TRBJ1-5; TRBD1 aligns across 7 bases. Trimming took 2 bases from V and 6 from J; bases not matched to a gene: 7. The germline gives CDR1 GTSNPN, CDR2 SVGIG (reference sequence). The CDR3 is 14 amino acids. DNA for the CDR3: TGTGCCTGGAGTCAGGGGGAAGGTGGTCAGCCCCAGCATTTT. Its protein is CAWSQGEGGQPQHF. Supplemented by reference TRBV30 and TRBJ1-5, the full variable domain reads SQTIHQWPATLVQPVGSPLSLECTVEGTSNPNLYWYRQAAGRGLQLLFYSVGIGQISSEVPQNLSASRPQDRQFILSSKKLLLSDSGFYLCAWSQGEGGQPQHFGDGTRLSIL.

The J gene is TRBJ1-2, the V gene TRBV21-1. TRBV21-1 represents a pseudogene. This CDR3 has 14 amino acids. DNA for the CDR3: TGTGCACGAACTGAGGGCCCCGGGAACTATGGCTACACCTTC. Translation: CARTEGPGNYGYTF.

The chain employs TRBV12-5 and TRBJ2-1; a possible D gene is TRBD2 (5 bases). CDR1 is LGHNT and CDR2 is FRNRAP in the germline V gene. The CDR3 totals 13 residues. V dropped 4 bases and J dropped 7 bases, with 11 bases sitting between them. CDR3 loop: CASGYGNTNEQFF. CDR3 DNA sequence: TGTGCTAGTGGTTACGGGAATACGAATGAGCAGTTCTTC. Complete variable domain (other parts from reference TRBV12-5 and TRBJ2-1): DARVTQTPRHKVTEMGQEVTMRCQPILGHNTVFWYRQTMMQGLELLAYFRNRAPLDDSGMPKDRFSAEMPDATLATLKIQPSEPRDSAVYFCASGYGNTNEQFFGPGTRLTVL.

The V call is TRBV19, the J call TRBJ2-5, with 7 nucleotides matching TRBD2. The CDR3 covers 14 residues. V trimming: 1 base; J trimming: 3 bases; junction bases outside the gene matches: 2. The V gene's germline CDR1 is LNHDA and CDR2 SQIVND (reference sequence). The chain's CDR3 is CASSIGAGEETQYF. The CDR3 DNA sequence: TGTGCCAGTAGTATAGGGGCGGGGGAAGAGACCCAGTACTTC.